One T cell receptor (beta chain) is described in this entry. V lost 7 bases, J lost 7 bases, and 9 bases stayed unmatched. The CDR3 runs to 13 residues. Germline-derived CDR1 and CDR2 are SQVTM and ANQGSEA. This specimen comes from a study of blood T cell repertoires in COVID-19. Using immunoSEQ multiplex PCR, the repertoire was profiled, and TCRdb retains in-frame clones only, with some absent. The sample has 200,000 or so clones, approximately 89% seen once. What was sequenced was PBMCs or T cells enriched from blood (not recorded which). The clonotype was recovered from a middle-aged woman with acute COVID-19. V gene TRBV29-1 combines with J gene TRBJ2-1; 8 bases agree with TRBD2. CDR3 sequence reads: CSAQREIGNEQFF. Written as DNA, the CDR3 is TGCAGCGCACAGCGGGAGATAGGTAATGAGCAGTTCTTC.